The 3 T cell receptor beta chains reported below all come from one sample, sequenced in a study of T-cell memory formation after mild COVID-19. TCRdb reprocessed the 5' RACE reads with MiXCR, giving one entry per CDR3 protein. There are 550,000 to 700,000 distinct CDR3 sequences in the sample; over 15% occur only once, and more than 10% lies in the top ten. Sequenced sample: PBMCs or a T cell subset sorted from them (not recorded which). Receptor source: an adult woman who had mild COVID-19 (a few samples of this study predate the infection). Cell type and time point are not known.

The table lists this clonotype with a few counts. The V call is TRBV7-8, the J call TRBJ2-1; 9 bases are shared with TRBD2. Germline values: CDR1 SGHVS, CDR2 FQNEAQ. V was pared by 0 bases and J by 4 bases, with 1 base of the junction left unmatched. This CDR3 has 15 residues. The CDR3 DNA sequence: TGTGCCAGCAGCTTAGCTCTAGCGGGATACAATGAGCAGTTCTTC. Translation gives CASSLALAGYNEQFF.

The chain recombines TRBV10-3 with TRBJ2-5; TRBD2 matches at 9 bases. This CDR3 has 14 amino acids. CDR1 is ENHRY, CDR2 SYGVKD, per germline. V was clipped by 6 bases and J by 2 bases; unmatched bases: 4. This chain's CDR3 is CAISGGLAQETQYF. The CDR3 DNA sequence: TGTGCCATCAGCGGTGGACTAGCGCAAGAGACCCAGTACTTC.

This clonotype was detected many times. The chain recombines TRBV10-3 with TRBJ2-7; D is possibly TRBD2 (5 bases). Trimming took off 0 bases at V and 2 bases at J, with 11 bases between the two ends. This CDR3 contains 15 residues. Germline-derived CDR1 and CDR2 are ENHRY and SYGVKD. The CDR3 DNA reads as TGTGCCATCAGTGAGTCGTGGCTAGCTACCTACGAGCAGTACTTC. Translating it yields CAISESWLATYEQYF.